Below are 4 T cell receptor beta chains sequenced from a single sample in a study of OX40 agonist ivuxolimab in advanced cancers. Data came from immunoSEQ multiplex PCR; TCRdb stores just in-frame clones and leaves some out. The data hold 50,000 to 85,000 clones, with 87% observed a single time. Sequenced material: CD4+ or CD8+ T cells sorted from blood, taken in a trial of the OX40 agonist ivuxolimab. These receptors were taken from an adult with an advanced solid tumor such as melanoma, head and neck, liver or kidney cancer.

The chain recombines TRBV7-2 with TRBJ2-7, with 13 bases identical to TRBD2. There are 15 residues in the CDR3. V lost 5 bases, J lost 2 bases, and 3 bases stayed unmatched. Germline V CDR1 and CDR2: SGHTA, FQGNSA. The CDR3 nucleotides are TGTGCCAGCAGCCCTACTAGCGGGGGGGCCTACGAGCAGTACTTC. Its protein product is CASSPTSGGAYEQYF.

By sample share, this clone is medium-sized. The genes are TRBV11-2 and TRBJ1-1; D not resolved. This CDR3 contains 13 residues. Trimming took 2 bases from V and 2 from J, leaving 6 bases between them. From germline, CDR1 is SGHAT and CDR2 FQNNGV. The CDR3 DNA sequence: TGTGCCAGCAGCTTACGCACAAACACTGAAGCTTTCTTT. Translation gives CASSLRTNTEAFF.

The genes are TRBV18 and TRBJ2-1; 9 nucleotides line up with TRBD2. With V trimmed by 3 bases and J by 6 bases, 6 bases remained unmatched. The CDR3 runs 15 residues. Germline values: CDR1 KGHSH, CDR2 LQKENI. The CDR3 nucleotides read TGTGCCAGCTCACCCTCGGGTAGCGGGAGCAATGAGCAGTTCTTC. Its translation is CASSPSGSGSNEQFF. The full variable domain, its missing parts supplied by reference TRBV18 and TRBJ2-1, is NAGVMQNPRHLVRRRGQEARLRCSPMKGHSHVYWYRQLPEEGLKFMVYLQKENIIDESGMPKERFSAEFPKEGPSILRIQQVVRGDSAAYFCASSPSGSGSNEQFFGPGTRLTVL.

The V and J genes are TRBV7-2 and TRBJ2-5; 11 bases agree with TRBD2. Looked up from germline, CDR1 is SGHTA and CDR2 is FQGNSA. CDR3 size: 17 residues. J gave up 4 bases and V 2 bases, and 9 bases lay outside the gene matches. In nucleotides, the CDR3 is TGTGCCAGCAGCTTAAGGGGTACTAGCGGGAGAACAGAGACCCAGTACTTC. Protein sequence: CASSLRGTSGRTETQYF.